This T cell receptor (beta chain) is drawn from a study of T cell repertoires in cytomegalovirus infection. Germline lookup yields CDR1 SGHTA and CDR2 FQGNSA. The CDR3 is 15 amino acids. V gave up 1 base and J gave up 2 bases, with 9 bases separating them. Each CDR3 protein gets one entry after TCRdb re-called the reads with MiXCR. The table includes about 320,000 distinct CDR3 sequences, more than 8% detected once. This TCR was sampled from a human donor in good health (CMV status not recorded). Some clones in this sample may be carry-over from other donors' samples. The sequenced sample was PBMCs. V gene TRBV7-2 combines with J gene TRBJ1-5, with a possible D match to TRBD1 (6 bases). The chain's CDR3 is CASSLDRQGNQPQHF. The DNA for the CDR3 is TGTGCCAGCAGCTTAGATCGACAGGGCAATCAGCCCCAGCATTTT.